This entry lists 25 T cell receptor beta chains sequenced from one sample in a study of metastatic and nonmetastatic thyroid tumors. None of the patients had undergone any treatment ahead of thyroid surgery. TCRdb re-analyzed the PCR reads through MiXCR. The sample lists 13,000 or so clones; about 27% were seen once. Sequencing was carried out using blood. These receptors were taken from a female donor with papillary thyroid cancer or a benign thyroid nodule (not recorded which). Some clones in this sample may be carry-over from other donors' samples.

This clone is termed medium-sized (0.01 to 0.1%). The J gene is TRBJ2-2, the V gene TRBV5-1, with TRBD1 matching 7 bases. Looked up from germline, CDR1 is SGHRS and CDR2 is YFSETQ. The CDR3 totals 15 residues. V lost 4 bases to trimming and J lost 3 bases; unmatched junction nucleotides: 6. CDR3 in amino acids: CASSQRQGDTGELFF. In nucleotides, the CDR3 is TGCGCCAGCAGCCAGCGACAGGGAGACACCGGGGAGCTGTTTTTT.

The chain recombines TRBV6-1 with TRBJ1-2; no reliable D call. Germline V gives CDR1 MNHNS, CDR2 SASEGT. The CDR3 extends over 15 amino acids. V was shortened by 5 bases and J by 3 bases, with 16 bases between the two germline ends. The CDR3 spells CASSSRWAVDYGYTF. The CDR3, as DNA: TGTGCCAGCAGTTCCAGGTGGGCTGTGGACTATGGCTACACCTTC.

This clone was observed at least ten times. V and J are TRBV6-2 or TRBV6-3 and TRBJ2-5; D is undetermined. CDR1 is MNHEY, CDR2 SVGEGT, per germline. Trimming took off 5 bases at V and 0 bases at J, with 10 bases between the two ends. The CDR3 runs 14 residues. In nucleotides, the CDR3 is TGTGCCAGCAGTCCGCCAGTGAACCAAGAGACCCAGTACTTC. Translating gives CASSPPVNQETQYF.

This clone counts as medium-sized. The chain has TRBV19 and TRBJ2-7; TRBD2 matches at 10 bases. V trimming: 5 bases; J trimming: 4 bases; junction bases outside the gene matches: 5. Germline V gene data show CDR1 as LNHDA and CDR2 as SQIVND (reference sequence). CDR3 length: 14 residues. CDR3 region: CASSSRAGGYEQYF. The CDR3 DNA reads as TGTGCCAGTAGTTCCCGAGCGGGAGGGTACGAGCAGTACTTC.

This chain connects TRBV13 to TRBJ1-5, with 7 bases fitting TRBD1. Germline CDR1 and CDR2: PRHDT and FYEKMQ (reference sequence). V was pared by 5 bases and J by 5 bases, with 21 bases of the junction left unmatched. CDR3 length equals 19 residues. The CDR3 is CASSPRQGLEGRVHQPQHF. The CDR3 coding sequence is TGTGCCAGCAGCCCGAGACAGGGTCTAGAAGGTAGAGTCCATCAGCCCCAGCATTTT.

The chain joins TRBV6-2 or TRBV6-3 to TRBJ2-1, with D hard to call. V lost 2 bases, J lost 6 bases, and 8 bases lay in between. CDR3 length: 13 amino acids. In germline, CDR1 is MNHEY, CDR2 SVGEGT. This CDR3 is CASSYPTRNEQFF. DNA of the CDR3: TGTGCCAGCAGTTACCCGACTCGCAATGAGCAGTTCTTC.

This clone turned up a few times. CDR3 in amino acids: CASRTGTVTFSGNTIYF. In DNA, the CDR3 is TGTGCCAGCAGAACCGGGACAGTGACTTTCTCTGGAAACACCATATATTTT. The chain combines TRBV6-2 or TRBV6-3 with TRBJ1-3; 7 nucleotides align to TRBD1. CDR3 length: 17 residues. Trimming took 6 bases from V and 0 from J; bases not matched to a gene: 11. Per the germline V gene, CDR1 is MNHEY and CDR2 is SVGEGT.

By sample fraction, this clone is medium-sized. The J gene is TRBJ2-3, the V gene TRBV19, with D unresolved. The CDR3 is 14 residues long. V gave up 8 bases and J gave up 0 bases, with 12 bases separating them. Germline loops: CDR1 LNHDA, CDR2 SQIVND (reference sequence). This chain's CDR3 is CASAGRISTDTQYF. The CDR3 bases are TGTGCCAGTGCCGGACGGATTAGCACAGATACGCAGTATTTT.

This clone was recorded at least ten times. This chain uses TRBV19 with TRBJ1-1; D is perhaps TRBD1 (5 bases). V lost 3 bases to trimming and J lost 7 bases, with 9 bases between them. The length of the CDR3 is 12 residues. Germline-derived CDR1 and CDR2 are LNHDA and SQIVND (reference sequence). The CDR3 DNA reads TGTGCCAGTAGTATGACAGAGTTTGAAGCTTTCTTT. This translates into CASSMTEFEAFF.

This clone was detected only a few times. CDR3 residues: CASNPGTSGIETQYF. CDR3 sequence (DNA): TGTGCCAGCAATCCCGGGACTAGCGGGATTGAGACCCAGTACTTC. This chain links TRBV6-1 with TRBJ2-5; TRBD2 aligns across 13 bases. This CDR3 is 15 amino acids long. J was trimmed by 5 bases and V by 7 bases; bases with no gene match: 7. Germline CDR1 reads MNHNS; CDR2 reads SASEGT.

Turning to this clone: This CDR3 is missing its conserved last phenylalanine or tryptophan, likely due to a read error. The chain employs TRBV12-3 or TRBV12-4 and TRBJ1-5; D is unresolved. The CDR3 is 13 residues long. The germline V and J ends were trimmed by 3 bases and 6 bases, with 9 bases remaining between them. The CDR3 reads CASSFFESQPQHL. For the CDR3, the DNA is TGTGCCAGCAGTTTCTTTGAGTCTCAGCCCCAGCATTTG.

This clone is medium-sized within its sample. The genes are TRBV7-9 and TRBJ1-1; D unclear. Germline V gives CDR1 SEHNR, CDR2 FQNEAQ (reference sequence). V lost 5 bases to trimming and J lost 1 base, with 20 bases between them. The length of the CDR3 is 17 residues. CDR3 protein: CASSRWVTLIENTEAFF. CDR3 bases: TGTGCCAGCAGCCGCTGGGTGACTCTAATTGAGAACACTGAAGCTTTCTTT.

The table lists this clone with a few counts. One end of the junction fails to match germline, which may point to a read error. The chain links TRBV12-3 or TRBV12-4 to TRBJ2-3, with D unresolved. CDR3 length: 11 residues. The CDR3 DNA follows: TGTGCCAGCAGTTTAGGCGATACGCAGTGTTTT. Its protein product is CASSLGDTQCF.

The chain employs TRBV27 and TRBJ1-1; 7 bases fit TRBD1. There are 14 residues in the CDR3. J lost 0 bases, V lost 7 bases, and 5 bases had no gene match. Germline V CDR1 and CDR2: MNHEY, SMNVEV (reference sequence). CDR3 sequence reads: CASKRGQVNTEAFF. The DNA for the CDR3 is TGTGCCAGCAAGAGGGGGCAGGTGAACACTGAAGCTTTCTTT.

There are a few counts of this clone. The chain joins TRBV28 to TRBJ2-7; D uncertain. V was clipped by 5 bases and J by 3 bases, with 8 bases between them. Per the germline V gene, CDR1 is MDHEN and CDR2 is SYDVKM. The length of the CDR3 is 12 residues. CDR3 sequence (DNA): TGTGCCAGCAGTGTAAACTACTACGAGCAGTACTTC. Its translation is CASSVNYYEQYF.

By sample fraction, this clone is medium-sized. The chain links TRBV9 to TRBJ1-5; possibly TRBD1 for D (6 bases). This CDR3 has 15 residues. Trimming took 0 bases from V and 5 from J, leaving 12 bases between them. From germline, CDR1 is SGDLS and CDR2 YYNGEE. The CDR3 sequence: CASSVEGGGDQPQHF. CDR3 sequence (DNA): TGTGCCAGCAGCGTAGAGGGGGGCGGCGATCAGCCCCAGCATTTT.

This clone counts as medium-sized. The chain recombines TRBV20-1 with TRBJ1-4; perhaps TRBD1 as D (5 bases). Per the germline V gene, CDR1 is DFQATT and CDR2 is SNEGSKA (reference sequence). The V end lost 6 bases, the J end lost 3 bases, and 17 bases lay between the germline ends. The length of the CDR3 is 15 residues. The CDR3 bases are TGCAGTGCACCTAACCCCGGGGCCTCTAATGAAAAACTGTTTTTT. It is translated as CSAPNPGASNEKLFF.

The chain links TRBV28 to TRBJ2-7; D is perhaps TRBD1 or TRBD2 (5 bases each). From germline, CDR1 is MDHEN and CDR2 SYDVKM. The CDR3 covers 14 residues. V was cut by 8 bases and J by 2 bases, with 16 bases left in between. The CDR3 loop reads CASGDRGPPYEQYF. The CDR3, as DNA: TGTGCCAGCGGTGACCGGGGACCCCCCTACGAGCAGTACTTC.

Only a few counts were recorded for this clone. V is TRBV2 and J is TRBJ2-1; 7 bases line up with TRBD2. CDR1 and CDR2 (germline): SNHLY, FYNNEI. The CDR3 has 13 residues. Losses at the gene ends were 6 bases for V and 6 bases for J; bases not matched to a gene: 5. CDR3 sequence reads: CASRVGTTNEQFF. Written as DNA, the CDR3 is TGTGCCAGCAGGGTAGGGACTACCAATGAGCAGTTCTTC.

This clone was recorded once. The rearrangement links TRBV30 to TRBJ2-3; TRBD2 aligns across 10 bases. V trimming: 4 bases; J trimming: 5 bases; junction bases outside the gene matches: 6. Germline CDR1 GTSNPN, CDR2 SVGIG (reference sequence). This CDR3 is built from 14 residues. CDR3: CAWTPLAGVDTQYF. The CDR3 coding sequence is TGTGCCTGGACGCCTCTAGCGGGAGTAGATACGCAGTATTTT.

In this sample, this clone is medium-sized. The CDR3 is CASRPRQMNTEAFF. The CDR3 coding sequence is TGTGCCAGCAGGCCCAGGCAGATGAACACTGAAGCTTTCTTT. The chain joins TRBV2 to TRBJ1-1; D not resolved. Germline CDR1 is SNHLY and CDR2 is FYNNEI. This CDR3 is built from 14 residues. V was pared by 6 bases and J by 0 bases, with 11 bases between.

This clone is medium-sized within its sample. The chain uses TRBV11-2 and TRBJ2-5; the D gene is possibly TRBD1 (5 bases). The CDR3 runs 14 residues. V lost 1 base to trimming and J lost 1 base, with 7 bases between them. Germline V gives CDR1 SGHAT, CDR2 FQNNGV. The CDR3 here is CASSLGQTQETQYF. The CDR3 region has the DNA TGTGCCAGCAGCTTAGGACAGACCCAAGAGACCCAGTACTTC. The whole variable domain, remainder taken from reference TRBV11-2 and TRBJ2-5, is EAGVAQSPRYKIIEKRQSVAFWCNPISGHATLYWYQQILGQGPKLLIQFQNNGVVDDSQLPKDRFSAERLKGVDSTLKIQPAKLEDSAVYLCASSLGQTQETQYFGPGTRLLVL.

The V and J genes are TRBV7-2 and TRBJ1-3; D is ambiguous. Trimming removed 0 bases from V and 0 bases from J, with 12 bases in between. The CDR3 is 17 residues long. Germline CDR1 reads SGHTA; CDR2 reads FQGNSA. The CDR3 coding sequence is TGTGCCAGCAGCTTAGCACCCACATGGGACTCTGGAAACACCATATATTTT. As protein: CASSLAPTWDSGNTIYF.

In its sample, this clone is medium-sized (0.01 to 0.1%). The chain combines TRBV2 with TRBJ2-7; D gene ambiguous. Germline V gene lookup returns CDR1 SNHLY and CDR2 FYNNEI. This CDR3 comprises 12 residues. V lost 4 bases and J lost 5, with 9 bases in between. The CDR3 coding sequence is TGTGCCAGCAGTGGTTCTCGGCACGAGCAGTACTTC. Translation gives CASSGSRHEQYF.

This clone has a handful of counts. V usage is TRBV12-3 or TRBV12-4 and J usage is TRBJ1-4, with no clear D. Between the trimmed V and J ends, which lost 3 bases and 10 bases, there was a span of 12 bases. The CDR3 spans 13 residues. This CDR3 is CASSFSGGGKLFF. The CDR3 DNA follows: TGTGCCAGCAGTTTTTCTGGAGGAGGAAAACTGTTTTTT.